This TCR beta chain derives from a study of cytomegalovirus exposure and HLA in healthy donors. Only a few counts were recorded for this clone. This PCR relied on a set of 60 Vbeta primers and 13 Jbeta primers. Some clones are missing from TCRdb's copy, which holds only in-frame ones; the method was immunoSEQ multiplex PCR. The data contain 85,000 to 100,000 clones, 75% to 85% of them singletons. The sample comprised PBMCs. The sequence derives from a woman aged 40 to 50 in good health and CMV-seronegative.

Here the CDR3 DNA reads TGTGCCAGCAGCTACGATATAGCGGGGGGGCGGGCCCAGTACTTC. This sequence encodes CASSYDIAGGRAQYF. V usage is TRBV11-2 and J usage is TRBJ2-5, with 11 bases lining up with TRBD2. The CDR3 consists of 15 residues. With V trimmed by 4 bases and J by 9 bases, 10 bases remained unmatched. Germline CDR1 reads SGHAT; CDR2 reads FQNNGV.